Following are 14 T cell receptor beta chains from one sample sequenced in a study of PD-1 blockade in classical Hodgkin lymphoma. Every patient experienced relapse after autologous stem cell transplantation, and brentuximab vedotin exposure varied. Sequencing was performed with immunoSEQ multiplex PCR; in TCRdb, only in-frame clones are kept and a portion is missing. The table has fewer than 45,000 clones, around 86% seen once; the top ten hold 5.5%. The input for sequencing was peripheral blood mononuclear cells (PBMCs), taken before the second cycle of nivolumab. These receptors were taken from a human donor with classical Hodgkin lymphoma.

This chain uses TRBV11-3 with TRBJ2-1; D unresolved. Germline V gene data show CDR1 as SGHNT and CDR2 as YENEEA. There are 13 residues in the CDR3. Trimming pared 2 bases from V and 7 bases from J, leaving 9 bases between. CDR3 amino acids: CASSLRWDNEQFF. The CDR3 DNA reads TGTGCCAGCAGCTTACGTTGGGATAATGAGCAGTTCTTC.

The rearrangement joins TRBV6-5 to TRBJ2-7; no clear D gene. The V and J ends lost 0 bases and 6 bases respectively, with 9 bases between them. Germline V CDR1 and CDR2: MNHEY, SVGAGI. The length of the CDR3 is 13 residues. CDR3 DNA sequence: TGTGCCAGCAGTTACTCGGGTCTGGGCGAGCAGTACTTC. The encoded protein is CASSYSGLGEQYF.

The CDR3 sequence: CASLLGTGRSYEQYF. CDR3 bases: TGTGCCAGCTTGCTGGGGACAGGGAGGAGCTACGAGCAGTACTTC. The V and J genes are TRBV2 and TRBJ2-7; 9 bases fit TRBD1. The CDR3 is 15 residues long. The germline CDR1 and CDR2 sequences are SNHLY and FYNNEI. V lost 8 bases to trimming and J lost 3 bases; unmatched junction nucleotides: 11.

This clone was counted a single time. V and J are TRBV30 and TRBJ1-4, with 8 positions matching TRBD1. The V segment lost 6 bases and the J segment 7 bases; nucleotides outside the gene matches: 7. This CDR3 is built from 13 residues. Germline values: CDR1 GTSNPN, CDR2 SVGIG (reference sequence). Here the CDR3 reads CACLDRVVEKLFF. The CDR3 nucleotides are TGTGCCTGTTTGGACAGGGTAGTTGAAAAACTGTTTTTT.

The CDR3: CASRETTSNTGELFF. DNA for the CDR3: TGCGCCAGCAGGGAGACTACCTCGAACACCGGGGAGCTGTTTTTT. V and J are TRBV10-2 and TRBJ2-2; a weak D match, TRBD2 (5 bases). Germline CDR1 is WSHSY and CDR2 is SAAADI. CDR3 length equals 15 residues. V lost 6 bases, J lost 0 bases, and 11 bases lay in between.

The V and J genes are TRBV29-1 and TRBJ1-4; possible D gene TRBD1, 5 bases. Trimming shortened V by 7 bases and J by 4 bases, and 16 bases separated the two germline ends. In germline, CDR1 is SQVTM, CDR2 ANQGSEA. The CDR3 has 14 residues. The CDR3 here is CSGKSGGDNEKLFF. The CDR3 DNA is TGCAGCGGCAAGAGCGGGGGAGATAATGAAAAACTGTTTTTT.

This clone occurred once. The genes are TRBV5-1 and TRBJ1-2, with TRBD1 matching over 7 bases. This CDR3 has 15 residues. The V segment lost 0 bases and the J segment 6 bases; nucleotides outside the gene matches: 8. Per the germline V gene, CDR1 is SGHRS and CDR2 is YFSETQ. CDR3 coding DNA: TGCGCCAGCAGCTTGGGGCAGGGGGTTTTGGATGGCTACACCTTC. Protein: CASSLGQGVLDGYTF.

The chain has TRBV6-5 and TRBJ1-2, with 11 positions matching TRBD1. The V segment lost 5 bases and the J segment 8 bases; nucleotides outside the gene matches: 7. This CDR3 region has 14 residues. Germline CDR1 MNHEY, CDR2 SVGAGI. Here the CDR3 DNA reads TGTGCCAGCAGTCCAGGACAGGGGGCGCAAGGCTACACCTTC. It is translated as CASSPGQGAQGYTF.

The chain employs TRBV19 and TRBJ2-1, with 8 nucleotides matching TRBD2. The ends lost 3 bases at V and 2 bases at J; junction bases unmatched: 3. This CDR3 is built from 15 residues. CDR1 and CDR2 (germline): LNHDA, SQIVND (reference sequence). CDR3 protein: CASSISGRAYNEQFF. The CDR3 coding sequence is TGTGCCAGTAGTATCAGCGGGAGAGCCTACAATGAGCAGTTCTTC. Filled out from reference TRBV19 and TRBJ2-1, the complete variable domain reads DGGITQSPKYLFRKEGQNVTLSCEQNLNHDAMYWYRQDPGQGLRLIYYSQIVNDFQKGDIAEGYSVSREKKESFPLTVTSAQKNPTAFYLCASSISGRAYNEQFFGPGTRLTVL.

The CDR3 sequence: CASSIVGASNQPQHF. Here the CDR3 DNA reads TGTGCCAGTAGTATAGTCGGGGCCAGCAATCAGCCCCAGCATTTT. V usage is TRBV19 and J usage is TRBJ1-5; D perhaps matches TRBD1 (5 bases). V was clipped by 1 base and J by 1 base, with 8 bases between them. This CDR3 contains 15 residues. Germline V gene lookup returns CDR1 LNHDA and CDR2 SQIVND (reference sequence).

The genes are TRBV7-2 and TRBJ2-7; D call uncertain. V was clipped by 3 bases and J by 3 bases, with 12 bases between them. This CDR3 contains 14 residues. CDR1 and CDR2 from the germline V gene are SGHTA and FQGNSA. CDR3 sequence reads: CASSFSLADYEQYF. CDR3 DNA: TGTGCCAGCAGCTTCTCACTTGCAGACTACGAGCAGTACTTC.

This rearrangement joins TRBV6-1 to TRBJ2-1, with a weak D call TRBD1 (6 bases). The germline gives CDR1 MNHNS, CDR2 SASEGT. V shed 10 bases and J shed 3 bases, with 16 bases lying between them. The CDR3 has 14 residues. Here the CDR3 DNA reads TGTGCCACCGCAAAAGGACAGAGCTACAATGAGCAGTTCTTC. Translated, it gives CATAKGQSYNEQFF.

The chain has TRBV19 and TRBJ1-2; 9 bases are a match to TRBD1. Germline V gene sequence: CDR1 LNHDA, CDR2 SQIVND (reference sequence). This CDR3 spans 14 amino acids. With 7 bases clipped from V and 3 bases from J, the junction kept 6 bases outside the gene matches. The CDR3 here is CASTPTGGDYGYTF. The CDR3 bases are TGTGCCAGTACCCCGACAGGGGGGGACTATGGCTACACCTTC. The whole variable domain, remainder taken from reference TRBV19 and TRBJ1-2, is DGGITQSPKYLFRKEGQNVTLSCEQNLNHDAMYWYRQDPGQGLRLIYYSQIVNDFQKGDIAEGYSVSREKKESFPLTVTSAQKNPTAFYLCASTPTGGDYGYTFGSGTRLTVV.

V is TRBV9 and J is TRBJ2-2; TRBD2 matches 8 bases. Trimming cost V 0 bases and J 4 bases; bases outside gene matches: 5. Germline CDR1 is SGDLS and CDR2 is YYNGEE. This CDR3 comprises 16 residues. The CDR3 reads CASSVVAGGATGELFF. CDR3 nucleotide sequence: TGTGCCAGCAGCGTAGTCGCGGGAGGTGCCACCGGGGAGCTGTTTTTT.